Sequencing of this T cell receptor (beta chain) was carried out in a study of blood T cell repertoires in COVID-19. Looking at the study overall: Whether acute or convalescent, the COVID-19 samples came from the United States, Italy and Spain. T cells, B-cell-depleted T cells, or PBMCs supplied cDNA or gDNA.

V was cut by 8 bases and J by 1 base, with 11 bases left in between. The CDR3 extends over 13 amino acids. Germline values: CDR1 MNHNY, CDR2 SVGAGI (reference sequence). Authors' data handling: By means of reference gene primer amplification, nucleated cell counts were estimated. Only in-frame clones appear in the TCRdb table, and some are missing; sequencing was by immunoSEQ multiplex PCR. V, J and clone size are those of that table, while D and trimming were read from the DNA. Here the sample spans tens of thousands of clones, 85% to 95% being singletons. The specimen was peripheral blood. The V gene is TRBV6-6, the J gene TRBJ1-1, with D perhaps TRBD1 (6 bases). The TCR originated in a human donor with active COVID-19. The donor label of this sample is uncertain. DNA for the CDR3: TGTGCCAGCGGGGGACACCAGAACACTGAAGCTTTCTTT. Translation: CASGGHQNTEAFF.